The 10 T cell receptor beta chains presented below share a single source sample, sequenced in a study of T cell repertoires in cytomegalovirus infection. Their recognized antigens are unknown. TCRdb reanalysed the reads using MiXCR and keeps one entry per CDR3 protein. The sample has approximately 990,000 distinct CDR3 sequences; about a third are singletons. The specimen comprised cultured CD8+ T cells from PBMCs, sampled from culture after CMV antigen stimulation. The receptors were sampled from a human donor in good health (CMV status not recorded). Some clones in this sample may be carry-over from other donors' samples.

The chain links TRBV10-1 to TRBJ1-1; 8 positions agree with TRBD1. Germline V gene lookup returns CDR1 WNHNN and CDR2 SYGVQD (reference sequence). The CDR3 consists of 13 residues. V was pared by 9 bases and J by 5 bases, with 8 bases of the junction left unmatched. The CDR3: CARNSRTGTEAFF. The CDR3 DNA reads TGCGCCAGGAATTCTAGGACAGGGACTGAAGCTTTCTTT.

This clonotype was recorded a few times. The V call is TRBV7-9, the J call TRBJ2-7, with a tentative D call TRBD1 (6 bases). This CDR3 comprises 13 residues. The V end lost 7 bases, the J end lost 3 bases, and 13 bases lay between the germline ends. Germline V gene sequence: CDR1 SEHNR, CDR2 FQNEAQ (reference sequence). The CDR3 DNA sequence: TGTGCCAGCACCGCTCCGACAGGCTACGAGCAGTACTTC. It translates to CASTAPTGYEQYF.

The chain carries TRBV7-9 and TRBJ1-1; the D gene is possibly TRBD1 (5 bases). The ends were cut back, 2 bases at V and 1 base at J, with 11 bases in the middle. This CDR3 spans 15 amino acids. Germline V gene lookup returns CDR1 SEHNR and CDR2 FQNEAQ (reference sequence). The CDR3 DNA sequence: TGTGCCAGCAGCTTAATGGACAAACCGAACACTGAAGCTTTCTTT. Translation: CASSLMDKPNTEAFF.

A few counts support this clonotype. The chain joins TRBV19 to TRBJ1-6, with D perhaps TRBD1 (5 bases). Trimming shortened V by 3 bases and J by 6 bases, and 9 bases separated the two germline ends. This CDR3 spans 14 amino acids. Looked up from germline, CDR1 is LNHDA and CDR2 is SQIVND (reference sequence). The CDR3 protein is CASSIGAVNSPLHF. The CDR3 bases are TGTGCCAGTAGTATTGGGGCAGTTAATTCACCCCTCCACTTT.

The count of this clonotype is one. The chain couples TRBV4-1 to TRBJ1-6; tentative D call: TRBD1 (6 bases). This CDR3 comprises 19 residues. V shed 2 bases and J shed 0 bases, with 17 bases lying between them. Germline loops: CDR1 MGHRA, CDR2 YSYEKL. CDR3 sequence reads: CASSQKPGQRSSYNSPLHF. CDR3 DNA: TGCGCCAGCAGCCAAAAACCGGGACAACGTAGCTCCTATAATTCACCCCTCCACTTT.

This clonotype came up a few times. V is TRBV6-2 or TRBV6-3 and J is TRBJ1-6; 9 positions match TRBD1. This CDR3 is 17 amino acids long. With V trimmed by 4 bases and J by 9 bases, 13 bases remained unmatched. Germline V CDR1 and CDR2: MNHEY, SVGEGT. The CDR3 DNA is TGTGCCAGCAGTTCCCTATACCGGGACAGGGCGAGTTCACCCCTCCACTTT. Translation: CASSSLYRDRASSPLHF.

Comment on this clonotype: At one of its ends the junction is not consistent with the germline gene, which may arise from a read error. J is TRBJ1-4 and V is TRBV7-9; D not resolved. The CDR3 consists of 11 residues. Germline lookup yields CDR1 SEHNR and CDR2 FQNEAQ (reference sequence). CDR3 amino acids: CVSSPAAKLFF. In nucleotides, the CDR3 is TGTGTCAGCAGCCCCGCGGCAAAACTGTTTTTT.

The rearrangement joins TRBV24-1 to TRBJ2-1; no definite D call. Germline CDR1 reads KGHDR; CDR2 reads SFDVKD. This CDR3 has 11 residues. With 4 bases removed from V and 15 bases from J, the gap between germline ends came to 12 bases. CDR3 bases: TGTGCCACCAGTGAAGGAACAATTCGGTTCTTC. This codes for CATSEGTIRFF.

This clonotype was seen only once. CDR3: CSARPPRPGNTIYF. The CDR3 coding sequence is TGCAGTGCTAGACCACCGCGACCTGGAAACACCATATATTTT. V gene TRBV20-1 combines with J gene TRBJ1-3; D remains ambiguous. Germline loops: CDR1 DFQATT, CDR2 SNEGSKA (reference sequence). This CDR3 is built from 14 residues. V lost 2 bases, J lost 2 bases, and 10 bases lay in between.

In this sample, this clonotype turned up many times. The chain uses TRBV7-2 and TRBJ1-2; D remains unclear. V was cut by 5 bases and J by 4 bases, with 14 bases left in between. This CDR3 comprises 14 residues. Germline V lookup: CDR1 SGHTA, CDR2 FQGNSA. The CDR3 spells CASSQSSEGYGYTF. CDR3 bases: TGTGCCAGCAGCCAATCATCAGAAGGCTATGGCTACACCTTC.